One sample yielded the 15 T cell receptor beta chains listed below, sequenced in a study of breast tumors, draining lymph nodes, adjacent tissues. TCRdb used MiXCR to reprocess the multiplex PCR reads, holding one entry per CDR3 protein. The table records 200,000 to 250,000 distinct CDR3 sequences, around 35% of them present only once. Samples came from axillary lymph nodes draining the breast cancer. Sequenced input: axillary lymph node tissue. These receptors all come from a female donor with breast cancer. Some clones in this sample may be carry-over from other donors' samples.

This clonotype was recorded at least ten times. The V gene is TRBV2, the J gene TRBJ2-1, with D unclear. The CDR3 is 10 residues long. Germline V gene data show CDR1 as SNHLY and CDR2 as FYNNEI. Trimming pared 0 bases from V and 14 bases from J, leaving 5 bases between. CDR3 region: CASSEARKFF. In nucleotides, the CDR3 is TGTGCCAGCAGTGAAGCGCGTAAGTTCTTC.

Comments on this clonotype: It may be a read error: a sequence one base away is much more abundant. V and J are TRBV19 and TRBJ1-2; perhaps TRBD1 as D (6 bases). This CDR3 region has 14 residues. Per germline, CDR1 LNHDA and CDR2 SQIVND (reference sequence). V was clipped by 7 bases and J by 4 bases, with 16 bases between them. The CDR3 spells CASTGGGGAYGYTF. The CDR3 nucleotides are TGTGCCAGTACCGGGGGGGGGGGCGCCTATGGCTACACCTTC.

Ten or more counts support this clonotype. V and J are TRBV20-1 and TRBJ2-5; no firm D call. The V end lost 0 bases, the J end lost 5 bases, and 13 bases lay between the germline ends. This CDR3 region has 14 residues. Germline V gene lookup returns CDR1 DFQATT and CDR2 SNEGSKA (reference sequence). CDR3 nucleotides: TGCAGTGCTAGAGATATTCTTTCGCCGGAGACCCAGTACTTC. Translated: CSARDILSPETQYF.

This clonotype was counted many times. This chain links TRBV9 with TRBJ2-1; 8 bases map to TRBD2. This CDR3 has 15 amino acids. Trimming at V came to 2 bases and at J to 8 bases, leaving 9 bases not matched to a gene. Germline V gene data show CDR1 as SGDLS and CDR2 as YYNGEE. This CDR3 is CASSVWGTSLDEQFF. As DNA, the CDR3 is TGTGCCAGCAGCGTTTGGGGGACTAGTCTCGATGAGCAGTTCTTC.

The sample holds many counts of this clonotype. The chain uses TRBV19 and TRBJ2-7; D perhaps matches TRBD1 (9 bases). Trimming took off 6 bases at V and 2 bases at J, with 20 bases between the two ends. The CDR3 runs 16 residues. The germline V gene encodes CDR1 LNHDA and CDR2 SQIVND (reference sequence). The CDR3 is CASSRGGTGITYEQYF. The CDR3 DNA sequence: TGTGCCAGTAGCCGGGGGGGGACAGGGATTACCTACGAGCAGTACTTC.

The DNA for the CDR3 is TGCGCCAGCAGCTTGAACCCCCTACAGGGCGGAGAGACCCAGTACTTC. Protein product: CASSLNPLQGGETQYF. V and J are TRBV5-1 and TRBJ2-5, with D possibly matching TRBD1 (6 bases). The CDR3 consists of 16 residues. Germline CDR1 reads SGHRS; CDR2 reads YFSETQ. V lost 1 base and J 4 bases, leaving 17 bases between the germline ends.

This clonotype was recorded at least ten times. The V gene is TRBV12-5, the J gene TRBJ1-5; D uncertain. The germline CDR1 and CDR2 sequences are LGHNT and FRNRAP. V was shortened by 1 base and J by 10 bases, with 8 bases between the two germline ends. This CDR3 has 12 residues. The CDR3 spells CASGLALKPQHF. The CDR3 nucleotides read TGTGCTAGTGGTTTGGCTTTAAAACCCCAGCATTTT. The full variable domain, in which reference TRBV12-5 and TRBJ1-5 provide the parts outside the CDR3, is DARVTQTPRHKVTEMGQEVTMRCQPILGHNTVFWYRQTMMQGLELLAYFRNRAPLDDSGMPKDRFSAEMPDATLATLKIQPSEPRDSAVYFCASGLALKPQHFGDGTRLSIL.

This clonotype was recorded many times. The CDR3 spells CASSLEGALEKLFF. The CDR3 DNA follows: TGTGCCAGCAGCTTAGAGGGGGCGTTGGAAAAACTGTTTTTT. V is TRBV7-9 and J is TRBJ1-4, with 7 bases identical to TRBD1. J was trimmed by 8 bases and V by 1 base; bases with no gene match: 4. This CDR3 comprises 14 residues. The V gene's germline CDR1 is SEHNR and CDR2 FQNEAQ (reference sequence).

This rearrangement joins TRBV24-1 to TRBJ2-5; TRBD1 aligns across 12 bases. V was clipped by 4 bases and J by 6 bases; unmatched bases: 8. CDR3 size: 16 residues. Germline V CDR1 and CDR2: KGHDR, SFDVKD. The CDR3 loop reads CATSESGTGGVKTQYF. The CDR3 DNA reads TGTGCCACCAGTGAGTCCGGGACAGGGGGCGTTAAGACCCAGTACTTC.

The V call is TRBV7-2, the J call TRBJ2-5; 7 positions agree with TRBD2. V trimming: 5 bases; J trimming: 5 bases; junction bases outside the gene matches: 11. Germline CDR1 reads SGHTA; CDR2 reads FQGNSA. The CDR3 is 15 residues long. For the CDR3, the DNA is TGTGCCAGCAGCCCCGGGGCGGGAGTTAGGGAGACCCAGTACTTC. This sequence encodes CASSPGAGVRETQYF.

The J gene is TRBJ1-6, the V gene TRBV2; D is possibly TRBD1 (6 bases). The CDR3 has 16 residues. Trimming cost V 5 bases and J 8 bases, with 19 bases left between them. Germline V gives CDR1 SNHLY, CDR2 FYNNEI. CDR3 in DNA: TGTGCCAGCAGTTTAGTTCAGGGGCGGGATGATTCACCCCTCCACTTT. Amino acids: CASSLVQGRDDSPLHF. Full variable domain (remainder filled in from reference TRBV2 and TRBJ1-6): EPEVTQTPSHQVTQMGQEVILRCVPISNHLYFYWYRQILGQKVEFLVSFYNNEISEKSEIFDDQFSVERPDGSNFTLKIRSTKLEDSAMYFCASSLVQGRDDSPLHFGNGTRLTVT.

This clonotype came up many times. The V call is TRBV7-8, the J call TRBJ1-2, with D possibly being TRBD1 (5 bases). Germline V gives CDR1 SGHVS, CDR2 FQNEAQ. This CDR3 contains 13 residues. V gave up 6 bases and J gave up 2 bases, with 10 bases separating them. CDR3 nucleotides: TGTGCCAGCAGAGGGACGGAGAACTATGGCTACACCTTC. This sequence encodes CASRGTENYGYTF.

This clonotype was observed at least ten times. The chain uses TRBV7-2 and TRBJ2-5, with D perhaps TRBD2 (6 bases). The ends were cut back, 5 bases at V and 13 bases at J, with 20 bases in the middle. Germline values: CDR1 SGHTA, CDR2 FQGNSA. The length of the CDR3 is 13 residues. The CDR3 DNA reads TGTGCCAGCAGCCCTGGGGGGACTTCCAACCGGTACTTC. Its translation is CASSPGGTSNRYF.

In the case of this clonotype: Given a much more abundant clone one base away, this may be a read error. A read error is likely, as this CDR3 ends without the conserved phenylalanine or tryptophan. The rearrangement links TRBV5-1 to TRBJ2-1; 9 nucleotides match TRBD2. CDR1 and CDR2 (germline): SGHRS, YFSETQ. The trim removed 0 bases at V and 8 bases at J, leaving 6 bases unmatched. CDR3 length: 15 residues. CDR3 nucleotides: TGCGCCAGCAGCTTGGGACTGGCGGGGGGGTATGAGCAGTTCGTC. The encoded protein is CASSLGLAGGYEQFV.

In this sample, this clonotype turned up once. J is TRBJ2-3 and V is TRBV20-1; D not resolved. The CDR3 covers 13 residues. The germline V and J ends were trimmed by 5 bases and 2 bases, with 11 bases remaining between them. Germline V lookup: CDR1 DFQATT, CDR2 SNEGSKA (reference sequence). CDR3 sequence (DNA): TGCAGTGCTGACCCCACCTCCACAGATACGCAGTATTTT. It translates to CSADPTSTDTQYF.